These 22 T cell receptor beta chains were sequenced from one sample in a study of identical twins. TCRdb passed the 5' RACE reads through MiXCR, listing each CDR3 protein once. The sample holds about 520,000 distinct CDR3 sequences, approximately 22% seen once. This sample was shared with a second study, whose subject was T cells expressing NK-cell markers.

What was sequenced was CD4+ T cells sorted from blood. These receptors were collected from a woman between 18 and 29 years old in good health.

The gene calls are TRBV29-1 and TRBJ2-5; a weak D match, TRBD1 (5 bases). V dropped 3 bases and J dropped 3 bases, with 11 bases sitting between them. Germline CDR1 is SQVTM and CDR2 is ANQGSEA. CDR3 size: 13 residues. The CDR3 is CSVEYRQKETQYF. The CDR3 DNA reads TGCAGCGTTGAGTATCGACAGAAAGAGACCCAGTACTTC.

The CDR3: CSVGGFNQPQHF. The CDR3 DNA is TGCAGCGTTGGGGGTTTCAATCAGCCCCAGCATTTT. V gene TRBV29-1 combines with J gene TRBJ1-5; D unresolved. Trimming pared 4 bases from V and 3 bases from J, leaving 7 bases between. Germline V gene data show CDR1 as SQVTM and CDR2 as ANQGSEA. The length of the CDR3 is 12 residues.

The chain's CDR3 is CASNVDPRTGELFF. The CDR3 region has the DNA TGTGCCAGCAACGTGGATCCGCGCACCGGGGAGCTGTTTTTT. The chain carries TRBV7-2 and TRBJ2-2; no reliable D call. CDR3 length equals 14 residues. The V end was cut by 7 bases, the J end by 4 bases, with 13 bases between. Looked up from germline, CDR1 is SGHTA and CDR2 is FQGNSA. Complete variable domain (other parts from reference TRBV7-2 and TRBJ2-2): GAGVSQSPSNKVTEKGKDVELRCDPISGHTALYWYRQSLGQGLEFLIYFQGNSAPDKSGLPSDRFSAERTGGSVSTLTIQRTQQEDSAVYLCASNVDPRTGELFFGEGSRLTVL.

The chain carries TRBV5-1 and TRBJ2-2; the D call may be TRBD1 or TRBD2 (5 bases each). CDR3 length: 15 amino acids. Per the germline V gene, CDR1 is SGHRS and CDR2 is YFSETQ. Deletions cut 1 base from V and 3 bases from J, with 10 bases between. The CDR3 region has the DNA TGCGCCAGCAGCTTGCTTTGGGACCACACCGGGGAGCTGTTTTTT. Amino acids: CASSLLWDHTGELFF.

V gene TRBV12-3 or TRBV12-4 combines with J gene TRBJ1-5, with a possible D match to TRBD1 (5 bases). The CDR3 length is 13 residues. V lost 6 bases and J 6 bases, leaving 12 bases between the germline ends. In nucleotides, the CDR3 is TGTGCCAGCAGATGGGACGGGGTTCAGCCCCAGCATTTT. Its protein product is CASRWDGVQPQHF.

V and J are TRBV6-6 and TRBJ1-1; TRBD1 might be the D (5 bases). This CDR3 contains 11 residues. The V gene lost 8 bases and the J gene lost 8 bases, with 12 bases spanning the gap. CDR1 MNHNY and CDR2 SVGAGI come from the germline V gene (reference sequence). DNA of the CDR3: TGTGCCAGCCAGGCAGGGCCAGAAGCTTTCTTT. This sequence encodes CASQAGPEAFF.

The rearrangement joins TRBV20-1 to TRBJ1-1, with a possible D match to TRBD1 (6 bases). In germline, CDR1 is DFQATT, CDR2 SNEGSKA (reference sequence). The CDR3 spans 16 residues. With 5 bases removed from V and 3 bases from J, the gap between germline ends came to 22 bases. In nucleotides, the CDR3 is TGCAGTGCTGCCGGGACACACTATCTGGGAGACACTGAAGCTTTCTTT. Translation: CSAAGTHYLGDTEAFF.

This clonotype was seen a few times. The chain has TRBV7-2 and TRBJ2-5; weak D call: TRBD2 (6 bases). Germline V gene lookup returns CDR1 SGHTA and CDR2 FQGNSA. V was cut by 5 bases and J by 1 base, with 17 bases left in between. CDR3 size: 16 residues. CDR3 sequence (DNA): TGTGCCAGCAGCCTCGAGCGGGCGGGATTCCAAGAGACCCAGTACTTC. It codes for CASSLERAGFQETQYF.

In its sample, this clonotype was seen many times. The chain links TRBV10-3 to TRBJ2-3, with no clear D. Germline values: CDR1 ENHRY, CDR2 SYGVKD. The CDR3 runs to 17 residues. Trimming removed 0 bases from V and 6 bases from J, with 19 bases in between. Here the CDR3 reads CAISESSSTTTADTQYF. As DNA, the CDR3 is TGTGCCATCAGTGAGTCATCCAGCACAACCACTGCGGATACGCAGTATTTT.

The chain employs TRBV7-9 and TRBJ2-4; 8 bases align to TRBD1. Germline V gene sequence: CDR1 SEHNR, CDR2 FQNEAQ (reference sequence). There are 15 residues in the CDR3. J was trimmed by 1 base and V by 2 bases; bases with no gene match: 1. This chain's CDR3 is CASSLQGAAKNIQYF. CDR3 in DNA: TGTGCCAGCAGCTTACAGGGGGCGGCCAAAAACATTCAGTACTTC.

This clonotype was observed many times. CDR3 DNA: TGTGCCAGCAGGCACGAGTGGGTTGGACTAGCGGACACCGGGGAGCTGTTTTTT. The encoded protein is CASRHEWVGLADTGELFF. The chain uses TRBV6-1 and TRBJ2-2; 10 bases are shared with TRBD2. This CDR3 region has 18 residues. Germline trimming cut 6 bases from V and 3 bases from J; bases unmatched to any gene: 13. Germline CDR1 is MNHNS and CDR2 is SASEGT.

The chain is built from TRBV2 and TRBJ1-2; D unresolved. Germline CDR1 and CDR2: SNHLY and FYNNEI. CDR3 length equals 13 residues. V shed 3 bases and J shed 3 bases, with 8 bases lying between them. CDR3 region: CASSEGWYYGYTF. CDR3 DNA: TGTGCCAGCAGTGAGGGGTGGTACTATGGCTACACCTTC.

The chain uses TRBV6-1 and TRBJ2-1; D is perhaps TRBD2 (7 bases). The CDR3 contains 14 residues. Trimming took 6 bases from V and 7 from J, leaving 16 bases between them. CDR1 MNHNS and CDR2 SASEGT come from the germline V gene. Written as DNA, the CDR3 is TGTGCCAGCAGATCTGTGGGGGGGCAAAATGAGCAGTTCTTC. Translating it yields CASRSVGGQNEQFF.

The chain has TRBV6-5 and TRBJ1-1; TRBD1 aligns across 10 bases. CDR1 and CDR2 (germline): MNHEY, SVGAGI. The CDR3 covers 14 residues. V lost 2 bases to trimming and J lost 7 bases; unmatched junction nucleotides: 4. DNA for the CDR3: TGTGCCAGCAGTTACGGGACAGGGGAAAATGAAGCTTTCTTT. Translating gives CASSYGTGENEAFF.

This chain joins TRBV2 and TRBJ2-6; a possible D gene is TRBD2 (6 bases). Per germline, CDR1 SNHLY and CDR2 FYNNEI. CDR3 length: 14 amino acids. Trimming took 5 bases from V and 3 from J, leaving 8 bases between them. The CDR3 protein is CASSTGDGANVLTF. In DNA, the CDR3 is TGTGCCAGCAGTACGGGAGATGGGGCCAACGTCCTGACTTTC.

V is TRBV7-9 and J is TRBJ1-1; a possible D gene is TRBD1 (6 bases). Trimming took 5 bases from V and 0 from J, leaving 13 bases between them. Germline V gene lookup returns CDR1 SEHNR and CDR2 FQNEAQ (reference sequence). This CDR3 comprises 15 residues. CDR3 amino acids: CASSPGDTMNTEAFF. In DNA, the CDR3 is TGTGCCAGCAGCCCAGGGGACACCATGAACACTGAAGCTTTCTTT.

The table lists this clonotype with a few counts. This sequence joins TRBV29-1 and TRBJ2-7; 8 bases line up with TRBD2. V lost 6 bases to trimming and J lost 1 base; unmatched junction nucleotides: 11. The CDR3 extends over 15 amino acids. CDR1 SQVTM and CDR2 ANQGSEA come from the germline V gene. DNA for the CDR3: TGCAGCGTCGGGGGGAGCGGGGGTAATTCCTACGAGCAGTACTTC. It encodes CSVGGSGGNSYEQYF.

Many counts were recorded for this clonotype. The genes are TRBV12-3 or TRBV12-4 and TRBJ1-5; a possible D gene is TRBD1 (5 bases). CDR3 length: 15 amino acids. V lost 3 bases to trimming and J lost 1 base, with 10 bases between them. CDR3 DNA: TGTGCCAGCAGTTTGACGGGGGACAGCAATCAGCCCCAGCATTTT. This gives the protein CASSLTGDSNQPQHF.

The chain joins TRBV2 to TRBJ2-7, with D possibly being TRBD2 (5 bases). Between the trimmed V and J ends, which lost 8 bases and 0 bases, there was a span of 11 bases. The germline gives CDR1 SNHLY, CDR2 FYNNEI. There are 13 residues in the CDR3. The CDR3 DNA sequence: TGTGCCAGCGCACGAGCGGTCTCCTACGAGCAGTACTTC. Its translation: CASARAVSYEQYF.

The CDR3, as DNA: TGTGCCACCTCCAAAAGGGGAGGGATTGGCTACGAGCAGTACTTC. Protein product: CATSKRGGIGYEQYF. The chain has TRBV15 and TRBJ2-7; 7 bases map to TRBD2. V shed 8 bases, J shed 3 bases, and the junction held 13 bases outside the gene matches. CDR3 size: 15 residues. Germline V gene sequence: CDR1 LNHNV, CDR2 YYDKDF (reference sequence).

This clonotype was seen a handful of times. The genes are TRBV10-2 and TRBJ2-7; TRBD1 aligns across 7 bases. Germline CDR1 WSHSY, CDR2 SAAADI. The CDR3 has 13 residues. V shed 8 bases and J 6 bases; nucleotides not matched to a gene: 10. The CDR3 sequence is CASEPSTGFEQYF. The CDR3 DNA reads as TGCGCCAGCGAACCCTCGACAGGGTTCGAGCAGTACTTC.

The chain links TRBV12-3 or TRBV12-4 to TRBJ1-5; TRBD1 might be the D (5 bases). This CDR3 contains 15 residues. V lost 5 bases and J lost 6, with 17 bases in between. CDR3 DNA: TGTGCCAGCAGTGGCCCCAGTGGGGCGGTTCAGCCCCAGCATTTT. Protein: CASSGPSGAVQPQHF.